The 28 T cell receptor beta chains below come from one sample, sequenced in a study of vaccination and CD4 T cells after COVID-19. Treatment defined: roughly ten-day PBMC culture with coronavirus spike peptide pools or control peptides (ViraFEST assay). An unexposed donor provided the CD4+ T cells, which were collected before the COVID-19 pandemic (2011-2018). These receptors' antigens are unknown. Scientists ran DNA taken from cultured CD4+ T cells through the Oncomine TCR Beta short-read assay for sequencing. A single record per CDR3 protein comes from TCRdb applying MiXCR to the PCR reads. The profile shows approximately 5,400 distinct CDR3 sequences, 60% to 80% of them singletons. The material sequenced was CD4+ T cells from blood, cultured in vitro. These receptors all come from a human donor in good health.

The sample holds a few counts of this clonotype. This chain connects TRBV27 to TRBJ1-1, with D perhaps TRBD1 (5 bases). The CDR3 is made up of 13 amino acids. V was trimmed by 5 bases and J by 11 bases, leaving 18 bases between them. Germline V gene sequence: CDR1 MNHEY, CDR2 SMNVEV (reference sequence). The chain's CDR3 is CASSRLRDVRAFF. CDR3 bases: TGTGCCAGCAGTCGGCTCCGGGACGTCAGGGCTTTCTTT.

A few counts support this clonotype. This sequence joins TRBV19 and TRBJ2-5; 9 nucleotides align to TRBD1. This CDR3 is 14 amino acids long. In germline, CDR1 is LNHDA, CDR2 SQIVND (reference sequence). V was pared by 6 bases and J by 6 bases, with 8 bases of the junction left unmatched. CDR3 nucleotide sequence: TGTGCCAGTAGCGAACAGGGGGCGGTAAAGACCCAGTACTTC. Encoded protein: CASSEQGAVKTQYF.

In nucleotides, the CDR3 is TGCAGCCTCCGAATGCCACCCGGGGAGACCCAGTACTTC. Residues: CSLRMPPGETQYF. V and J are TRBV29-1 and TRBJ2-5; D is unclear. Trimming took 8 bases from V and 5 from J, leaving 18 bases between them. Per the germline V gene, CDR1 is SQVTM and CDR2 is ANQGSEA. The CDR3 is 13 amino acids.

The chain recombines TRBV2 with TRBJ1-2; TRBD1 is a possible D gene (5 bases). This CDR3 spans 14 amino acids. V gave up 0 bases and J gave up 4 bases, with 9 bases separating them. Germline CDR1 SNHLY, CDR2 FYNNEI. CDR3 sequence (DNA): TGTGCCAGCAGTGAAGCGCTCGGGGGCTATGGCTACACCTTC. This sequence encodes CASSEALGGYGYTF.

CDR3 amino acids: CSAPPRLRSNQPQHF. The CDR3, as DNA: TGCAGTGCTCCACCCAGACTGCGTAGCAATCAGCCCCAGCATTTT. The rearrangement joins TRBV20-1 to TRBJ1-5; D gene unclear. Trimming left V 5 bases short and J 0 bases short, with 14 bases between. Germline CDR1 DFQATT, CDR2 SNEGSKA (reference sequence). This CDR3 has 15 residues.

CDR3 sequence reads: CASSLREQGYEQYF. The CDR3, as DNA: TGTGCCAGCAGCTTACGAGAACAGGGCTACGAGCAGTACTTC. The V gene is TRBV7-6, the J gene TRBJ2-7; possibly TRBD1 for D (6 bases). With 2 bases removed from V and 3 bases from J, the gap between germline ends came to 11 bases. CDR3 length: 14 residues. CDR1 is SGHVS, CDR2 FNYEAQ, per germline.

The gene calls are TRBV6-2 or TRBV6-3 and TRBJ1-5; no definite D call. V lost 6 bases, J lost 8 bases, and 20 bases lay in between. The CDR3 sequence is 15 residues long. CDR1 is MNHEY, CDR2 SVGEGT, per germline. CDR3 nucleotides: TGTGCCAGCAGCCTACTATCGATGACCCGGGAGCCCCAGCATTTT. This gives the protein CASSLLSMTREPQHF.

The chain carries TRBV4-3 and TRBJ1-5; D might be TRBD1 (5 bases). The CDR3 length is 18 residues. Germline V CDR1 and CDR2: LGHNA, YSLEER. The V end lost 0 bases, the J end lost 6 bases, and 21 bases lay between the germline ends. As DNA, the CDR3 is TGCGCCAGCAGCCAAGATCTTATTACACGGGGCCGGGGTCAGCCCCAGCATTTT. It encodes CASSQDLITRGRGQPQHF.

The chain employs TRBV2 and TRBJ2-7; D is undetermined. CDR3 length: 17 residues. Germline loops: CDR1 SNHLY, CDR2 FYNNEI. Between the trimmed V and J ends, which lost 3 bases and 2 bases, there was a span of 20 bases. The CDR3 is CASSDRFGPPRPYEQYF. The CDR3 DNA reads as TGTGCCAGCAGTGACAGGTTTGGCCCGCCGAGGCCCTACGAGCAGTACTTC.

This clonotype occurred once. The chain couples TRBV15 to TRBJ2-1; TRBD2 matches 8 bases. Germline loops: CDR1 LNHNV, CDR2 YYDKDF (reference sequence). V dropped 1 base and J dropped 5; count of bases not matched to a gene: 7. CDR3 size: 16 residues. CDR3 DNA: TGTGCCACCAGCAGAGGTAGCGGGACTTCCCACAATGAGCAGTTCTTC. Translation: CATSRGSGTSHNEQFF. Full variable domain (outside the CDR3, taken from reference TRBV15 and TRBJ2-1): DAMVIQNPRYQVTQFGKPVTLSCSQTLNHNVMYWYQQKSSQAPKLLFHYYDKDFNNEADTPDNFQSRRPNTSFCFLDIRSPGLGDTAMYLCATSRGSGTSHNEQFFGPGTRLTVL.

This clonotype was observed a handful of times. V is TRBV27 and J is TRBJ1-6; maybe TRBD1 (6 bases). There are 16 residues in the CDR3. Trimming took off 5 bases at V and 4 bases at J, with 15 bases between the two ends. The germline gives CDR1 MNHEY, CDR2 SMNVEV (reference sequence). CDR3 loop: CASSGRGGLYNSPLHF. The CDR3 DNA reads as TGTGCCAGCAGTGGACGTGGGGGGCTTTATAATTCACCCCTCCACTTT.

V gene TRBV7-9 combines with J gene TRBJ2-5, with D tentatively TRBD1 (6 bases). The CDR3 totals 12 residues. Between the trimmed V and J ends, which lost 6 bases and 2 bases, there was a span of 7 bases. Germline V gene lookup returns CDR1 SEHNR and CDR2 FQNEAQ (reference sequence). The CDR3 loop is CASRDRQETQYF. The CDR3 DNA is TGTGCCAGCAGAGACAGGCAAGAGACCCAGTACTTC.

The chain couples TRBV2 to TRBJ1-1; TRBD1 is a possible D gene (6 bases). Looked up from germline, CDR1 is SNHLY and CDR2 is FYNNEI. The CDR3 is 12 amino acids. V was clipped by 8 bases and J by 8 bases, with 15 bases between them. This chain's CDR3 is CASRTPTGEAFF. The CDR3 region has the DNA TGTGCCAGCCGCACTCCAACAGGGGAAGCTTTCTTT.

The CDR3 protein is CASSERTGTGGYEQYF. CDR3 DNA: TGTGCCAGCTCGGAACGAACCGGGACAGGGGGTTACGAGCAGTACTTC. The chain uses TRBV18 and TRBJ2-7; TRBD1 matches at 11 bases. The CDR3 is 16 residues long. Per germline, CDR1 KGHSH and CDR2 LQKENI. V was pared by 6 bases and J by 4 bases, with 11 bases of the junction left unmatched.

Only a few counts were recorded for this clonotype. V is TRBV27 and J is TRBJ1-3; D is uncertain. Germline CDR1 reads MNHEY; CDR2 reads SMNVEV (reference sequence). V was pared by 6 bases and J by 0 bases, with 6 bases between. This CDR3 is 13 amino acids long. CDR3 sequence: CASRALSGNTIYF. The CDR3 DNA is TGTGCCAGCAGGGCCCTCTCTGGAAACACCATATATTTT.

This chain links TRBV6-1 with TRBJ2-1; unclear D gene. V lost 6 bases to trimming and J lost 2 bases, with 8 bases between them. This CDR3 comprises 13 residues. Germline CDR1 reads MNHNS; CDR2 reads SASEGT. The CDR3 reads CASRSPPYNEQFF. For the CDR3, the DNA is TGTGCCAGCAGGAGTCCACCCTACAATGAGCAGTTCTTC.

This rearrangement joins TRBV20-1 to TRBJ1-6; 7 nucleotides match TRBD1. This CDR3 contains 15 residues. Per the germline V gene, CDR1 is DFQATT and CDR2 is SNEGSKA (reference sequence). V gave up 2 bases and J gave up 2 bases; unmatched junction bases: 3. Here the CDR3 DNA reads TGCAGTGCTAGAAAAGGGACAGCCTATAATTCACCCCTCCACTTT. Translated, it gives CSARKGTAYNSPLHF.

As DNA, the CDR3 is TGTGCCAGCAGTTCTTCTGGGCGGGGGGCGTACCCTCCTGGCGAGCAGTACTTC. Residues: CASSSSGRGAYPPGEQYF. This chain joins TRBV6-5 and TRBJ2-7, with 8 bases matching TRBD2. Germline V gene lookup returns CDR1 MNHEY and CDR2 SVGAGI. CDR3 length: 18 amino acids. The J segment lost 6 bases and the V segment lost 4 bases, leaving 20 bases of the junction unmatched.

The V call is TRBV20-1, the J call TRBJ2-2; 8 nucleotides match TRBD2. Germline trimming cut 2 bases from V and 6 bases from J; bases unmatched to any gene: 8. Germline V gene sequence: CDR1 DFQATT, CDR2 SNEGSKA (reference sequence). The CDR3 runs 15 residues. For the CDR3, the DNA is TGCAGTGCTAGATCCCCGGGGGGGATCGCCGGGGAGCTGTTTTTT. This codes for CSARSPGGIAGELFF.

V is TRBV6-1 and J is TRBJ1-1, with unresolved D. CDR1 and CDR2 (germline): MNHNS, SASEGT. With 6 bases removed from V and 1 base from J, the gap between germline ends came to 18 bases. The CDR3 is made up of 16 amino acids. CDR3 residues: CASSLSRLVQNTEAFF. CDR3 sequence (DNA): TGTGCCAGCAGCCTCAGCAGGTTAGTTCAGAACACTGAAGCTTTCTTT.

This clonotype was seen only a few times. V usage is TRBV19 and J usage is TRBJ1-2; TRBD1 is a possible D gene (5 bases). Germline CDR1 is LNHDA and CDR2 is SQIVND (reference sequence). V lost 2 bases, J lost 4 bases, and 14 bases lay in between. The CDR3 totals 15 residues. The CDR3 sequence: CASSISTEGPYGYTF. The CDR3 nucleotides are TGTGCCAGTAGTATATCCACCGAGGGACCCTATGGCTACACCTTC.

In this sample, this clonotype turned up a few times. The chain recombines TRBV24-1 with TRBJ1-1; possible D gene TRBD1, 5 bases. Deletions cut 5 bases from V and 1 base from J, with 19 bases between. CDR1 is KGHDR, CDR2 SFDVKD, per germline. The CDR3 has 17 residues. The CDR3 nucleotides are TGTGCCACCAGTGCCTTGCCGAATTGGGGCTCGAACACTGAAGCTTTCTTT. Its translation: CATSALPNWGSNTEAFF.

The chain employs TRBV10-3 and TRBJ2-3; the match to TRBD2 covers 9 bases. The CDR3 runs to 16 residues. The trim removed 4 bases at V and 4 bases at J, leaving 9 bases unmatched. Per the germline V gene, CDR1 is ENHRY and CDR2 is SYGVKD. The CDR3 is CAISGGGRASSDTQYF. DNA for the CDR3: TGTGCCATCAGTGGGGGCGGGAGGGCCTCGTCAGATACGCAGTATTTT.

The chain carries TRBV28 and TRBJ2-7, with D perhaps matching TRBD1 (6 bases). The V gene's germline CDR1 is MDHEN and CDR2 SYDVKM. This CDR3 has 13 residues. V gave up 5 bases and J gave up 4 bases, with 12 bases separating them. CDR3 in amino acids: CASSLTGVYEQYF. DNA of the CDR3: TGTGCCAGCAGTCTGACAGGAGTATACGAGCAGTACTTC. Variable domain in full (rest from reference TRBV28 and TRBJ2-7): DVKVTQSSRYLVKRTGEKVFLECVQDMDHENMFWYRQDPGLGLRLIYFSYDVKMKEKGDIPEGYSVSREKKERFSLILESASTNQTSMYLCASSLTGVYEQYFGPGTRLTVT.

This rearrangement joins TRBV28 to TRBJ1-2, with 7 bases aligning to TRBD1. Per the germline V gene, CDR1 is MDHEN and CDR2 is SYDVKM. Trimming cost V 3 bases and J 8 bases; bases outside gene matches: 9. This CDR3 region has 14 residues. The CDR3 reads CASSFLRQGRGYTF. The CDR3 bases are TGTGCCAGCAGTTTCCTCCGACAGGGCCGCGGCTACACCTTC.

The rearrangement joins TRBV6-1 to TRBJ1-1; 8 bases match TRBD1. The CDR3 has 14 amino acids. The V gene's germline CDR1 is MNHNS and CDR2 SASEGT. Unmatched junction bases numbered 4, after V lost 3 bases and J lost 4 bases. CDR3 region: CASSDRGLGTEAFF. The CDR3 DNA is TGTGCCAGCAGTGACAGGGGGCTTGGCACTGAAGCTTTCTTT.

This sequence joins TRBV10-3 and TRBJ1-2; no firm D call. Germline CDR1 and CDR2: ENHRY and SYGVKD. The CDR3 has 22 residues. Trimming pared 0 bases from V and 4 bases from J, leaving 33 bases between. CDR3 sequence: CAISESETFLGRTKGRGYGYTF. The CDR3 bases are TGTGCCATCAGTGAGTCGGAAACCTTTCTAGGACGGACGAAAGGGAGAGGCTATGGCTACACCTTC.

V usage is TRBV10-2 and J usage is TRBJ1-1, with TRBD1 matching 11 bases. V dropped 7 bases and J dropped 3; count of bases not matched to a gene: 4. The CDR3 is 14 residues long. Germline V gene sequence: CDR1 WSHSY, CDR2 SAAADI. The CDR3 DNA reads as TGCGCCAGCACGGACAGGGGGCAGCACACTGAAGCTTTCTTT. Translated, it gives CASTDRGQHTEAFF.